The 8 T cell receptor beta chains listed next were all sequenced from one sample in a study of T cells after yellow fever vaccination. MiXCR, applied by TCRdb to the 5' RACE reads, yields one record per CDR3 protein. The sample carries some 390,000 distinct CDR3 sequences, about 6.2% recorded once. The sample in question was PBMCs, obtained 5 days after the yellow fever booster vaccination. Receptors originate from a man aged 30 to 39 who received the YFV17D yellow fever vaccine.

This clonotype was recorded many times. CDR3 bases: TGCAGCGGGCCGGGGCGCCGAGAGACCCAGTACTTC. This translates into CSGPGRRETQYF. This chain uses TRBV29-1 with TRBJ2-5; D is perhaps TRBD1 or TRBD2 (5 bases each). V was cut by 7 bases and J by 4 bases, with 13 bases left in between. Germline V gene sequence: CDR1 SQVTM, CDR2 ANQGSEA. This CDR3 spans 12 amino acids.

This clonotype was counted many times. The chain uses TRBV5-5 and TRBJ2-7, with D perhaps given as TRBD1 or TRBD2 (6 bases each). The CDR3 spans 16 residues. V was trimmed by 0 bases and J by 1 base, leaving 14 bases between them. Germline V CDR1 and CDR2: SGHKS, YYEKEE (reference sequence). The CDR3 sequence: CASSLEEGGASYEQYF. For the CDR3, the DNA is TGTGCCAGCAGCTTGGAAGAGGGGGGCGCGTCCTACGAGCAGTACTTC.

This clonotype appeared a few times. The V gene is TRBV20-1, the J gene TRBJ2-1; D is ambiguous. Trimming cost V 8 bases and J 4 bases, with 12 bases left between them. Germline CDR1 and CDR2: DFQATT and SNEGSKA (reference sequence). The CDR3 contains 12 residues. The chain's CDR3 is CSPVSPYNEQFF. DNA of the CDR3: TGCAGTCCGGTGTCCCCGTACAATGAGCAGTTCTTC.

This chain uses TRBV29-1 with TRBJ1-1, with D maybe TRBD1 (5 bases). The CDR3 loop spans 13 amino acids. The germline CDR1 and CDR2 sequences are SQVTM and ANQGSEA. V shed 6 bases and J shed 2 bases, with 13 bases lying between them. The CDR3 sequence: CSVERGGNTEAFF. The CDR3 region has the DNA TGCAGCGTCGAACGGGGCGGAAACACTGAAGCTTTCTTT.

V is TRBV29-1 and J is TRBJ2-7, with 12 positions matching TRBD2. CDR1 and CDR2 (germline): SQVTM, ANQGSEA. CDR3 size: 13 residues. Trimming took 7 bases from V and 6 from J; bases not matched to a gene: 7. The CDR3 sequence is CSAQTSGRVEQYF. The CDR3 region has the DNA TGCAGCGCACAGACTAGCGGGAGAGTCGAGCAGTACTTC.

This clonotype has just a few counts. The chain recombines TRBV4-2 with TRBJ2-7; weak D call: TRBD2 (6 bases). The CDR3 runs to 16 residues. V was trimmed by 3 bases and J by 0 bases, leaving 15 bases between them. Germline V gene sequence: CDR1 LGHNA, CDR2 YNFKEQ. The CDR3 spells CASSQLMAEGSYEQYF. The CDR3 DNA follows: TGTGCCAGCAGCCAGCTGATGGCGGAGGGCTCCTACGAGCAGTACTTC.

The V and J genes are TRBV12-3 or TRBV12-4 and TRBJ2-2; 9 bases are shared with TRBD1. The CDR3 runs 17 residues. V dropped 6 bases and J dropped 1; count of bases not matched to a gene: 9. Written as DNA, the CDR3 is TGTGCCAGCAGCAACGCTCCGGGACAGGGGAACACCGGGGAGCTGTTTTTT. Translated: CASSNAPGQGNTGELFF.

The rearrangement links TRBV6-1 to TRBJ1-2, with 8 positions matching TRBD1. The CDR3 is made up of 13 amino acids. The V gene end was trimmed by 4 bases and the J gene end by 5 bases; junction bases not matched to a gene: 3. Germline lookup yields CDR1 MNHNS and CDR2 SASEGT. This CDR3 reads CASSVDRGYGYTF. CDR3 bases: TGTGCCAGCAGTGTCGACAGGGGATATGGCTACACCTTC.